The 22 T cell receptor beta chains given below trace back to one sample, sequenced in a study of blood T cell repertoires in COVID-19 (dated by TCRdb to 2020 to 2022). Library preparation used the immunoSEQ multiplex PCR assay. The table was pulled from immuneACCESS by TCRdb, which kept in-frame rearrangements only. Such tables lose some clones; where checked, under half of the loss comes from unresolved V genes, and the rest has no known cause. The table for this sample lists some 100,000 clones; 70% to 90% of them were counted only once. Under 14% of the sample is taken by the ten largest. Sequenced: peripheral blood. These receptors were collected from a woman aged 30 to 39 with acute or convalescent COVID-19.

The chain has TRBV2 and TRBJ1-5, with 9 bases matching TRBD1. This CDR3 spans 17 amino acids. Germline loops: CDR1 SNHLY, CDR2 FYNNEI. Trimming at V came to 2 bases and at J to 4 bases, leaving 9 bases not matched to a gene. As DNA, the CDR3 is TGTGCCAGCAGTGAAAAGGAAGGGACAGGGAGGAATCAGCCCCAGCATTTT. It yields the protein CASSEKEGTGRNQPQHF. Full variable domain (remainder filled in from reference TRBV2 and TRBJ1-5): EPEVTQTPSHQVTQMGQEVILRCVPISNHLYFYWYRQILGQKVEFLVSFYNNEISEKSEIFDDQFSVERPDGSNFTLKIRSTKLEDSAMYFCASSEKEGTGRNQPQHFGDGTRLSIL.

In DNA form, the CDR3 reads TGTGCCAGCTGGATGTCCGGACAGGAAGACTTGGGGCAGTACTTC. This sequence encodes CASWMSGQEDLGQYF. The rearrangement joins TRBV25-1 to TRBJ2-7; TRBD1 aligns across 7 bases. The CDR3 runs to 15 residues. The J segment lost 9 bases and the V segment lost 8 bases, leaving 19 bases of the junction unmatched. Germline V gene lookup returns CDR1 MGHDK and CDR2 SYGVNS.

This rearrangement joins TRBV4-1 to TRBJ2-3; 7 bases match TRBD1. The length of the CDR3 is 15 residues. Trimming removed 6 bases from V and 1 base from J; junction bases left unmatched: 7. Germline V gives CDR1 MGHRA, CDR2 YSYEKL. Written as DNA, the CDR3 is TGCGCCAGCAGTACATACACAGGGGGCACAGATACGCAGTATTTT. Protein: CASSTYTGGTDTQYF.

The chain is built from TRBV6-1 and TRBJ2-7; a possible D gene is TRBD1 (5 bases). The germline CDR1 and CDR2 sequences are MNHNS and SASEGT. The germline V and J ends were trimmed by 2 bases and 4 bases, with 15 bases remaining between them. The CDR3 extends over 15 amino acids. CDR3 bases: TGTGCCAGCAGTGAAAAAGGCAGGGCTTTATACGAGCAGTACTTC. As protein: CASSEKGRALYEQYF.

The V gene is TRBV5-6, the J gene TRBJ2-2; D unresolved. CDR1 is SGHDT, CDR2 YYEEEE, per germline. CDR3 size: 16 residues. The V gene lost 1 base and the J gene lost 0 bases, with 10 bases spanning the gap. The CDR3 DNA follows: TGTGCCAGCAGCTTGTGGCAGACTCCGAACACCGGGGAGCTGTTTTTT. This encodes CASSLWQTPNTGELFF.

The chain combines TRBV6-5 with TRBJ2-7, with D perhaps matching TRBD1 (6 bases). Between the trimmed V and J ends, which lost 7 bases and 0 bases, there was a span of 16 bases. Germline V CDR1 and CDR2: MNHEY, SVGAGI. CDR3 size: 15 residues. CDR3: CASNVQGTGSYEQYF. The CDR3 DNA follows: TGTGCCAGCAATGTACAGGGTACGGGCTCCTACGAGCAGTACTTC.

This clone was observed a single time. V and J are TRBV5-4 and TRBJ1-2; D ambiguous. V was trimmed by 4 bases and J by 8 bases, leaving 15 bases between them. The CDR3 is 13 amino acids. Germline CDR1 and CDR2: SGHNT and YYREEE (reference sequence). The CDR3 coding sequence is TGTGCCAGCAGCACCGCCGGACTCTGGGGCTACACCTTC. It translates to CASSTAGLWGYTF.

This clone showed up just once. The chain joins TRBV7-3 to TRBJ2-3; no reliable D call. Trimming took 0 bases from V and 0 from J, leaving 4 bases between them. Germline values: CDR1 SGHTA, CDR2 FQGTGA. The CDR3 runs 14 residues. CDR3 amino acids: CASSLTQSTDTQYF. The CDR3 bases are TGTGCCAGCAGCTTAACTCAGAGCACAGATACGCAGTATTTT.

This clone was seen a single time. The chain recombines TRBV28 with TRBJ2-7; D perhaps matches TRBD2 (5 bases). The germline CDR1 and CDR2 sequences are MDHEN and SYDVKM. The CDR3 consists of 13 residues. With 2 bases removed from V and 7 bases from J, the gap between germline ends came to 12 bases. The CDR3 loop reads CASSLPVGREQYF. The CDR3 bases are TGTGCCAGCAGTTTACCCGTGGGGAGAGAGCAGTACTTC.

This clone has only one observation. V gene TRBV10-3 combines with J gene TRBJ2-2, with 7 nucleotides matching TRBD1. Per germline, CDR1 ENHRY and CDR2 SYGVKD. The CDR3 contains 16 residues. J was trimmed by 3 bases and V by 0 bases; bases with no gene match: 4. CDR3 loop: CAISESRTGDTGELFF. The CDR3 DNA is TGTGCCATCAGTGAGTCAAGAACAGGGGACACCGGGGAGCTGTTTTTT.

The sample holds many counts of this clone. Other DNA sequences in the sample encode the same CDR3. The chain joins TRBV2 to TRBJ1-6; tentatively, D is TRBD1 (5 bases). This CDR3 is 14 amino acids long. CDR1 and CDR2 (germline): SNHLY, FYNNEI. Between the trimmed V and J ends, which lost 3 bases and 6 bases, there was a span of 9 bases. The CDR3 loop is CASSEGRVNSPLHF. The CDR3 nucleotides read TGTGCCAGCAGTGAGGGCAGGGTTAATTCACCCCTCCACTTT.

V and J are TRBV29-1 and TRBJ1-4; 9 bases agree with TRBD1. CDR3 length equals 14 residues. Germline loops: CDR1 SQVTM, CDR2 ANQGSEA. With 5 bases clipped from V and 4 bases from J, the junction kept 5 bases outside the gene matches. Here the CDR3 DNA reads TGCAGCGTTTTTACAGGGGGCAGTAATGAAAAACTGTTTTTT. This encodes CSVFTGGSNEKLFF.

The CDR3 here is CASSPTAGAYGYTF. CDR3 nucleotide sequence: TGTGCCAGTAGCCCCACGGCAGGCGCCTATGGCTACACCTTC. The chain carries TRBV19 and TRBJ1-2, with D hard to call. Germline V lookup: CDR1 LNHDA, CDR2 SQIVND (reference sequence). This CDR3 has 14 amino acids. Trimming removed 6 bases from V and 4 bases from J, with 15 bases in between. Filled out from reference TRBV19 and TRBJ1-2, the complete variable domain reads DGGITQSPKYLFRKEGQNVTLSCEQNLNHDAMYWYRQDPGQGLRLIYYSQIVNDFQKGDIAEGYSVSREKKESFPLTVTSAQKNPTAFYLCASSPTAGAYGYTFGSGTRLTVV.

J is TRBJ2-2 and V is TRBV2, with TRBD1 matching over 8 bases. V gave up 6 bases and J gave up 2 bases; unmatched junction bases: 8. The CDR3 has 16 amino acids. Germline loops: CDR1 SNHLY, CDR2 FYNNEI. CDR3 in amino acids: CASRMRTGSNTGELFF. The CDR3 DNA is TGTGCCAGCAGGATGAGGACAGGGTCTAACACCGGGGAGCTGTTTTTT.

This clone was found many times. This chain links TRBV5-5 with TRBJ2-1, with 8 nucleotides matching TRBD1. The trim removed 6 bases at V and 7 bases at J, leaving 6 bases unmatched. CDR3 size: 13 residues. Germline loops: CDR1 SGHKS, CDR2 YYEKEE (reference sequence). The CDR3 loop reads CASTGTGLNEQFF. CDR3 coding DNA: TGTGCCAGCACCGGGACAGGTTTGAATGAGCAGTTCTTC.

V gene TRBV7-9 combines with J gene TRBJ1-1, with D uncertain. With 5 bases removed from V and 0 bases from J, the gap between germline ends came to 10 bases. There are 14 residues in the CDR3. Per the germline V gene, CDR1 is SEHNR and CDR2 is FQNEAQ (reference sequence). Written as DNA, the CDR3 is TGTGCCAGCAGCCCCAAAGAGTTGAACACTGAAGCTTTCTTT. Translation gives CASSPKELNTEAFF.

The rearrangement uses TRBV3-1 (or the pseudogene TRBV3-2) and TRBJ2-1, with D unclear. The V end lost 0 bases, the J end lost 10 bases, and 7 bases lay between the germline ends. The germline gives CDR1 LGHDT, CDR2 YNNKEL (reference sequence). The CDR3 sequence is 12 residues long. CDR3 residues: CASSQDGQEQFF. Written as DNA, the CDR3 is TGTGCCAGCAGCCAAGATGGGCAGGAGCAGTTCTTC.

The table lists this clone with a few counts. This chain connects TRBV7-9 to TRBJ2-7, with 8 nucleotides matching TRBD1. V dropped 5 bases and J dropped 6; count of bases not matched to a gene: 3. The CDR3 consists of 12 residues. CDR1 and CDR2 from the germline V gene are SEHNR and FQNEAQ (reference sequence). DNA of the CDR3: TGTGCCAGCAGCCCAGACAGGGGCGAGCAGTACTTC. Protein product: CASSPDRGEQYF.

The rearrangement links TRBV11-2 to TRBJ2-1; perhaps TRBD2 as D (6 bases). Germline V gene data show CDR1 as SGHAT and CDR2 as FQNNGV. Deletions cut 2 bases from V and 7 bases from J, with 21 bases between. This CDR3 spans 17 amino acids. The CDR3 nucleotides read TGTGCCAGCAGCTTAAGACCGACTCCAAGTGGGGGGAATGAGCAGTTCTTC. Translation: CASSLRPTPSGGNEQFF.

The genes are TRBV27 and TRBJ2-7; perhaps TRBD2 as D (6 bases). This CDR3 spans 15 amino acids. Germline V gene sequence: CDR1 MNHEY, CDR2 SMNVEV (reference sequence). The ends were cut back, 0 bases at V and 7 bases at J, with 16 bases in the middle. The CDR3 loop reads CASSLSLGTSGEQYF. CDR3 bases: TGTGCCAGCAGTTTATCTTTAGGGACTTCAGGGGAGCAGTACTTC.

CDR3 protein: CASRTGGSNQPQHF. In DNA, the CDR3 is TGTGCCAGCAGAACCGGGGGGAGCAATCAGCCCCAGCATTTT. J is TRBJ1-5 and V is TRBV6-5; D possibly corresponds to TRBD1 (5 bases). The CDR3 has 14 amino acids. CDR1 is MNHEY and CDR2 is SVGAGI in the germline V gene. V was shortened by 6 bases and J by 1 base, with 10 bases between the two germline ends.

The chain has TRBV5-1 and TRBJ1-1; D unresolved. The CDR3 covers 13 residues. Trimming took off 0 bases at V and 1 base at J, with 4 bases between the two ends. Germline-derived CDR1 and CDR2 are SGHRS and YFSETQ. The CDR3 DNA reads as TGCGCCAGCAGCTTGGGGGCGAACACTGAAGCTTTCTTT. Its protein is CASSLGANTEAFF.